The 8 T cell receptor beta chains below were found in one sample sequenced in a study of blood T cell repertoires in COVID-19. Sequencing was performed with immunoSEQ multiplex PCR; in TCRdb, only in-frame clones are kept and a portion is missing. Found here are about 100,000 clones, 90% of them singletons; the top ten hold approximately 1.5%. The sequenced material came from peripheral blood. These receptors were obtained from a human donor with active COVID-19. The donor label of this sample is uncertain.

The chain has TRBV14 and TRBJ1-2, with D maybe TRBD1 (5 bases). V was clipped by 1 base and J by 1 base, with 13 bases between them. CDR3 length equals 16 residues. Germline-derived CDR1 and CDR2 are SGHDN and FVKESK. CDR3 nucleotides: TGTGCCAGCAGCCAAGGTTCCAGGGCGAATAACTATGGCTACACCTTC. It is translated as CASSQGSRANNYGYTF.

There are a few counts of this clone. The V call is TRBV7-3, the J call TRBJ2-7; 7 bases are a match to TRBD1. V trimming: 5 bases; J trimming: 2 bases; junction bases outside the gene matches: 3. The CDR3 is 13 amino acids. Germline-derived CDR1 and CDR2 are SGHTA and FQGTGA. The CDR3 sequence: CASSLQGTYEQYF. The CDR3 DNA reads TGTGCCAGCAGCCTACAGGGGACCTACGAGCAGTACTTC.

The chain links TRBV5-1 to TRBJ1-2; D possibly corresponds to TRBD1 (6 bases). The CDR3 has 13 residues. CDR1 SGHRS and CDR2 YFSETQ come from the germline V gene. Deletions cut 4 bases from V and 2 bases from J, with 9 bases between. CDR3 residues: CASSATGNYGYTF. The CDR3 nucleotides read TGCGCCAGCAGCGCAACAGGGAACTATGGCTACACCTTC.

The chain links TRBV12-3 or TRBV12-4 to TRBJ2-7, with 7 nucleotides matching TRBD2. V shed 6 bases and J 2 bases; nucleotides not matched to a gene: 4. The CDR3 spans 13 residues. CDR3 nucleotides: TGTGCCAGCAGGGGGGGGAGAACCTACGAGCAGTACTTC. Translation gives CASRGGRTYEQYF.

This rearrangement joins TRBV5-1 to TRBJ1-5; the D gene is possibly TRBD1 (6 bases). V lost 0 bases to trimming and J lost 2 bases, with 6 bases between them. CDR1 SGHRS and CDR2 YFSETQ come from the germline V gene. CDR3 length equals 14 residues. For the CDR3, the DNA is TGCGCCAGCAGCTTGGACAGGGGCAATCAGCCCCAGCATTTT. Translating it yields CASSLDRGNQPQHF.

The rearrangement joins TRBV6-2 or TRBV6-3 to TRBJ2-7, with 8 bases aligning to TRBD1. The CDR3 has 13 residues. Unmatched junction bases numbered 2, after V lost 2 bases and J lost 5 bases. CDR1 MNHEY and CDR2 SVGEGT come from the germline V gene. The CDR3, as DNA: TGTGCCAGCAGTTACCCAGGGGGCCACGAGCAGTACTTC. Translation: CASSYPGGHEQYF.

The chain employs TRBV5-6 and TRBJ2-2, with 9 bases fitting TRBD1. This CDR3 region has 15 residues. CDR1 SGHDT and CDR2 YYEEEE come from the germline V gene. V trimming: 6 bases; J trimming: 3 bases; junction bases outside the gene matches: 6. The CDR3 loop is CASKPGQGYTGELFF. The CDR3 DNA sequence: TGTGCCAGCAAACCGGGACAGGGTTACACCGGGGAGCTGTTTTTT. The variable domain in full, with the rest retrieved from reference TRBV5-6 and TRBJ2-2, is DAGVTQSPTHLIKTRGQQVTLRCSPKSGHDTVSWYQQALGQGPQFIFQYYEEEERQRGNFPDRFSGHQFPNYSSELNVNALLLGDSALYLCASKPGQGYTGELFFGEGSRLTVL.

J is TRBJ2-7 and V is TRBV10-2; 9 nucleotides line up with TRBD1. The CDR3 is 16 amino acids. CDR1 and CDR2 (germline): WSHSY, SAAADI. The ends lost 3 bases at V and 0 bases at J; junction bases unmatched: 6. The DNA for the CDR3 is TGCGCCAGCAGTGAAGTAGGGACAGGGTCCTCCTACGAGCAGTACTTC. Translated: CASSEVGTGSSYEQYF.